A selection of T cell receptor beta chains follows, all from one sample in a study of graft-versus-host responses after intestinal transplantation. Measured with immunoSEQ multiplex PCR; TCRdb has only the in-frame clones, and not every one. Of about 25,000 clones in the sample, 90% to 95% were seen once. The specimen was PBMCs, collected approximately 32 days after intestinal transplant. These receptors were collected from a human patient who received an intestinal transplant, so some T cells may come from the graft donor. CDR3s include the opening cysteine and the closing phenylalanine or tryptophan. The D gene is left open where the match is weak. Where a row states a size, it is once, few, many or the class of an expanded clone; other rows omit it.

v_gene: TRBV5-4; j_gene: TRBJ2-7; abundance: -; d_gene: TRBD1; CDR3nt: TGTGCCAGCAGCAACAGGGGCAGTGTCTACGAGCAGTACTTC; CDR3aa: CASSNRGSVYEQYF
v_gene: TRBV2; j_gene: TRBJ2-5; abundance: -; d_gene: -; CDR3nt: TGTGCCAGCAATAAAATAGGGGCACAAGAGACCCAGTACTTC; CDR3aa: CASNKIGAQETQYF
v_gene: TRBV7-8; j_gene: TRBJ2-2; abundance: -; d_gene: -; CDR3nt: TGTGCCAGCAGCTTTAACACCGGGGAGCTGTTTTTT; CDR3aa: CASSFNTGELFF
v_gene: TRBV6-1; j_gene: TRBJ2-2; abundance: -; d_gene: TRBD1; CDR3nt: TGTGCCAGCAGTGATCCGGGACAGGGGACCGGGGAGCTGTTTTTT; CDR3aa: CASSDPGQGTGELFF
v_gene: TRBV4-3; j_gene: TRBJ2-1; abundance: -; d_gene: TRBD1; CDR3nt: TGCGCCAGCAGCCAACGGACAGGGGGTAACTACAATGAGCAGTTCTTC; CDR3aa: CASSQRTGGNYNEQFF
v_gene: TRBV9; j_gene: TRBJ2-2; abundance: once; d_gene: -; CDR3nt: TGTGCCAGCAGCCCGGTAGGCAGCCGGAACACCGGGGAGCTGTTTTTT; CDR3aa: CASSPVGSRNTGELFF
v_gene: TRBV6-6; j_gene: TRBJ1-2; abundance: -; d_gene: -; CDR3nt: TGTGCCAGCAGTCGATCAGAGAACTATGGCTACACCTTC; CDR3aa: CASSRSENYGYTF
v_gene: TRBV28; j_gene: TRBJ2-4; abundance: -; d_gene: -; CDR3nt: TGTGCCAGCAGTTTGGAGGGAGTGAGTAACATTCAGTACTTC; CDR3aa: CASSLEGVSNIQYF
v_gene: TRBV18; j_gene: TRBJ1-6; abundance: -; d_gene: TRBD1; CDR3nt: TGTGCCAGCTCACCGCCGGGACAGGTTGGTTCACCCCTCCACTTT; CDR3aa: CASSPPGQVGSPLHF
v_gene: TRBV28; j_gene: TRBJ2-1; abundance: -; d_gene: TRBD1; CDR3nt: TGTGCCAGCAATGACATGAACAGGGGGCTGAATGAGCAGTTCTTC; CDR3aa: CASNDMNRGLNEQFF